This T cell receptor (beta chain) appears in the sequencing data of a study of shared T cell receptors in the human thymus. This table comes from immunoSEQ multiplex PCR, and its TCRdb copy is limited to in-frame clones, with some not included. Among roughly 560,000 clones listed, 75% to 85% were seen once. The junction had 1 base not matched to a gene; V was cut back by 5 bases and J by 3 bases. Looked up from germline, CDR1 is SEHNR and CDR2 is FQNEAQ (reference sequence). The CDR3 runs 13 residues. The same data also went into a second study, on human thymus T cells.

J is TRBJ1-3 and V is TRBV7-9; 7 nucleotides match TRBD1. The specimen sequenced was thymocytes. This TCR was sampled from a boy in the first two years of life with a congenital heart defect. This CDR3 is CASSHRGGNTIYF. DNA for the CDR3: TGTGCCAGCAGCCACAGGGGTGGAAACACCATATATTTT.